This entry is about one T cell receptor (beta chain). What it binds is unknown. The same CDR3 arises from other DNA sequences in this sample as well. V trimming: 1 base; J trimming: 4 bases; junction bases outside the gene matches: 4. In germline, CDR1 is SQVTM, CDR2 ANQGSEA. This CDR3 is built from 14 residues. The record originates from a study of shared clonotypes between healthy human individuals. General study findings and limits: As a rule, naive subsets had a larger estimated richness than memory subsets.

About 30,000 T cell genomes, or approximately 190 ng DNA, went into the sorted-subset replicate PCRs. The assay was immunoSEQ multiplex PCR, and TCRdb's table has in-frame clones only and misses some. The table records about 2.4 million clones, 90% to 95% of them present only once. This clonotype originated in a man aged 18 to 30 in good health. Material: naive CD4+ T cells sorted from blood. Regarding subset: CD45RA+ positively selected. The genes are TRBV29-1 and TRBJ1-3; 7 bases line up with TRBD1. Written as DNA, the CDR3 is TGCAGCGTTGAAGTTGGGACAGTAGGAAACACCATATATTTT. Amino acid sequence: CSVEVGTVGNTIYF.